Below are 22 T cell receptor beta chains sequenced from a single sample in a study of regulatory T cells in long-lasting Graves disease. Both iRepertoire HTBI primers and Arm-PCR of CDR3 regions were used to build the TCR beta libraries. TCRdb independently ran MiXCR on the multiplex PCR reads; one entry per CDR3 protein. In the table there are 300,000 to 450,000 distinct CDR3 sequences, 15% to 19% of which are singletons. This sample's time point: newly diagnosed GD, antithyroid drugs for less than 3 months. PBMC RNA served as the TCR library source. Sequencing was performed on peripheral blood mononuclear cells (PBMCs), taken at new diagnosis, from a patient treated with antithyroid drugs. These receptors all stem from a female donor with Graves disease.

In its sample, this clonotype was seen many times. The junction departs from the called germline gene at one end, perhaps through a read error. DNA of the CDR3: TGTGCCAGCAGCCAAGATCGGGCCGGGGCTCAGCCCCAGCATTTT. Protein sequence: CASSQDRAGAQPQHF. The V gene is TRBV4-3, the J gene TRBJ1-5; D is possibly TRBD1 (5 bases). The V gene's germline CDR1 is LGHNA and CDR2 YSLEER. This CDR3 contains 15 residues.

At least ten counts were recorded for this clonotype. The chain recombines TRBV12-3 or TRBV12-4 with TRBJ2-7; 11 bases line up with TRBD1. J gave up 2 bases and V 6 bases, and 12 bases lay outside the gene matches. The CDR3 is 17 residues long. The DNA of the CDR3 is TGTGCCAGCAGCCCGGACAGGGGGCCATCCGTACCCTACGAGCAGTACTTC. Its translation is CASSPDRGPSVPYEQYF.

This clonotype was counted many times. The chain is built from TRBV12-3 or TRBV12-4 and TRBJ1-4; possibly TRBD1 for D (6 bases). The V and J ends lost 7 bases and 4 bases respectively, with 22 bases between them. The CDR3 totals 17 residues. The CDR3 spells CASTQTAGQGINEKLFF. DNA for the CDR3: TGTGCCAGCACCCAAACGGCAGGGCAGGGGATTAATGAAAAACTGTTTTTT.

The genes are TRBV18 and TRBJ2-7, with D tentatively TRBD1 (5 bases). V was cut by 4 bases and J by 6 bases, with 7 bases left in between. Germline-derived CDR1 and CDR2 are KGHSH and LQKENI. The CDR3 has 11 residues. This CDR3 is CASSQGFEQYF. For the CDR3, the DNA is TGTGCCAGCTCACAGGGGTTCGAGCAGTACTTC.

This clonotype appeared many times. V and J are TRBV3-1 and TRBJ2-7; TRBD1 agrees at 9 bases. Trimming cost V 4 bases and J 5 bases; bases outside gene matches: 9. This CDR3 region has 15 residues. CDR1 LGHDT and CDR2 YNNKEL come from the germline V gene (reference sequence). The CDR3 sequence is CASSPDRGEGNEQYF. The CDR3 DNA is TGTGCCAGCAGCCCGGACAGGGGCGAAGGGAACGAGCAGTACTTC.

The chain has TRBV5-1 and TRBJ2-1, with 8 bases that match TRBD1. The V gene end was trimmed by 0 bases and the J gene end by 8 bases; junction bases not matched to a gene: 7. The CDR3 spans 15 residues. In germline, CDR1 is SGHRS, CDR2 YFSETQ. This CDR3 reads CASSLGQGALDEQFF. The CDR3 DNA is TGCGCCAGCAGCTTGGGGCAGGGGGCATTGGATGAGCAGTTCTTC.

The chain carries TRBV3-1 and TRBJ1-1; D is undetermined. The CDR3 runs 12 residues. The germline gives CDR1 LGHDT, CDR2 YNNKEL (reference sequence). V shed 4 bases and J shed 10 bases, with 13 bases lying between them. The CDR3 loop reads CASSPNSLRAFF. As DNA, the CDR3 is TGTGCCAGCAGCCCAAACAGCCTCAGAGCTTTCTTT. Filled out from reference TRBV3-1 and TRBJ1-1, the complete variable domain reads DTAVSQTPKYLVTQMGNDKSIKCEQNLGHDTMYWYKQDSKKFLKIMFSYNNKELIINETVPNRFSPKSPDKAHLNLHINSLELGDSAVYFCASSPNSLRAFFGQGTRLTVV.

This clonotype was observed a few times. The chain is built from TRBV4-1 and TRBJ1-2; D is unresolved. V lost 2 bases to trimming and J lost 0 bases, with 13 bases between them. CDR1 and CDR2 from the germline V gene are MGHRA and YSYEKL. There are 16 residues in the CDR3. The CDR3 spells CASSQQPRRANYGYTF. The CDR3 region has the DNA TGCGCCAGCAGCCAACAGCCAAGGAGAGCTAACTATGGCTACACCTTC.

To note about this clonotype: One base separates it from a far larger clone, so it is likely a read error. The V and J genes are TRBV11-2 and TRBJ2-1; perhaps TRBD2 as D (6 bases). Germline loops: CDR1 SGHAT, CDR2 FQNNGV. CDR3 length equals 15 residues. The CDR3 nucleotides are TGTGCCGGCAGCTTAGTAGCGGTCTCCTACAATGAGCAGTTCTTC. Amino acid sequence: CAGSLVAVSYNEQFF. Looking up the rest from reference TRBV11-2 and TRBJ2-1 gives the full variable domain: EAGVAQSPRYKIIEKRQSVAFWCNPISGHATLYWYQQILGQGPKLLIQFQNNGVVDDSQLPKDRFSAERLKGVDSTLKIQPAKLEDSAVYLCAGSLVAVSYNEQFFGPGTRLTVL.

Many counts were recorded for this clonotype. V usage is TRBV10-3 and J usage is TRBJ2-3; D is uncertain. This CDR3 is built from 11 residues. CDR1 and CDR2 (germline): ENHRY, SYGVKD. Trimming shortened V by 5 bases and J by 9 bases, and 9 bases separated the two germline ends. Written as DNA, the CDR3 is TGTGCCATCAGTAGGAAGGGAACGCAGTATTTT. Amino acid sequence: CAISRKGTQYF.

In this sample, this clonotype turned up a few times. The gene calls are TRBV12-5 and TRBJ2-5; 7 bases line up with TRBD1. Germline CDR1 LGHNT, CDR2 FRNRAP. This CDR3 spans 14 amino acids. V gave up 6 bases and J gave up 1 base; unmatched junction bases: 5. The CDR3 here is CASGGTASQETQYF. The CDR3 DNA follows: TGTGCTAGTGGGGGGACAGCCTCCCAAGAGACCCAGTACTTC. Full variable domain (missing parts from reference TRBV12-5 and TRBJ2-5): DARVTQTPRHKVTEMGQEVTMRCQPILGHNTVFWYRQTMMQGLELLAYFRNRAPLDDSGMPKDRFSAEMPDATLATLKIQPSEPRDSAVYFCASGGTASQETQYFGPGTRLLVL.

This clonotype was found many times. The chain couples TRBV29-1 to TRBJ2-7; TRBD2 might be the D (6 bases). V lost 7 bases and J 6 bases, leaving 16 bases between the germline ends. Germline V gene sequence: CDR1 SQVTM, CDR2 ANQGSEA. There are 12 residues in the CDR3. This chain's CDR3 is CSAVRRGSEQYF. In nucleotides, the CDR3 is TGCAGCGCCGTACGACGGGGGAGCGAGCAGTACTTC.

The V call is TRBV19, the J call TRBJ2-7, with 7 bases aligning to TRBD1. The CDR3 consists of 13 residues. V dropped 2 bases and J dropped 6; count of bases not matched to a gene: 4. CDR1 and CDR2 (germline): LNHDA, SQIVND (reference sequence). In nucleotides, the CDR3 is TGTGCCAGTAGTATAACAGGGGACCGCGAGCAGTACTTC. Translation: CASSITGDREQYF.

In this sample, this clonotype turned up many times. The rearrangement joins TRBV28 to TRBJ2-5, with a tentative D call TRBD2 (5 bases). The length of the CDR3 is 15 residues. Trimming shortened V by 6 bases and J by 5 bases, and 19 bases separated the two germline ends. The germline V gene encodes CDR1 MDHEN and CDR2 SYDVKM. CDR3 sequence reads: CASRWTSGLAETQYF. The CDR3 nucleotides read TGTGCCAGCAGATGGACGTCAGGACTGGCGGAGACCCAGTACTTC.

This clonotype was seen a few times. The chain joins TRBV18 to TRBJ2-2; D ambiguous. With 0 bases removed from V and 5 bases from J, the gap between germline ends came to 7 bases. Germline-derived CDR1 and CDR2 are KGHSH and LQKENI. The CDR3 has 14 amino acids. Written as DNA, the CDR3 is TGTGCCAGCTCACCACCTGATGATACCGGGGAGCTGTTTTTT. Its protein is CASSPPDDTGELFF. Drawing the rest from reference TRBV18 and TRBJ2-2, the complete variable domain is NAGVMQNPRHLVRRRGQEARLRCSPMKGHSHVYWYRQLPEEGLKFMVYLQKENIIDESGMPKERFSAEFPKEGPSILRIQQVVRGDSAAYFCASSPPDDTGELFFGEGSRLTVL.

This clonotype was counted at least ten times. The rearrangement joins TRBV4-1 to TRBJ1-4; D call uncertain. Germline CDR1 MGHRA, CDR2 YSYEKL. Trimming removed 1 base from V and 6 bases from J, with 6 bases in between. The CDR3 length is 13 residues. The CDR3 DNA sequence: TGCGCCAGCAGCCAAGGAGTGTATGAAAAACTGTTTTTT. It yields the protein CASSQGVYEKLFF.

The CDR3 DNA reads TGTGCCAGCAGTTTAGTAGGAGCGGGTTTTTCCTACAATGAGCAGTTCTTC. As protein: CASSLVGAGFSYNEQFF. This sequence joins TRBV12-3 or TRBV12-4 and TRBJ2-1; D is possibly TRBD2 (6 bases). V gave up 1 base and J gave up 1 base, with 14 bases separating them. CDR3 length equals 17 residues.

This clonotype has at least ten counts. The chain carries TRBV5-1 and TRBJ1-4, with TRBD1 identical over 7 bases. Per germline, CDR1 SGHRS and CDR2 YFSETQ. This CDR3 region has 14 residues. After removal of 4 bases from V and 3 bases from J, the junction contained 3 bases not matched to a gene. CDR3 protein: CASSTGTANEKLFF. The CDR3 region has the DNA TGCGCCAGCAGCACCGGGACAGCTAATGAAAAACTGTTTTTT. Filled out from reference TRBV5-1 and TRBJ1-4, the complete variable domain reads KAGVTQTPRYLIKTRGQQVTLSCSPISGHRSVSWYQQTPGQGLQFLFEYFSETQRNKGNFPGRFSGRQFSNSRSEMNVSTLELGDSALYLCASSTGTANEKLFFGSGTQLSVL.

This clonotype appeared a single time. V usage is TRBV20-1 and J usage is TRBJ2-1; 8 bases are a match to TRBD2. The CDR3 is 15 residues long. V dropped 4 bases and J dropped 2; count of bases not matched to a gene: 7. Looked up from germline, CDR1 is DFQATT and CDR2 is SNEGSKA (reference sequence). The CDR3 spells CSATPPGLAYNEQFF. The CDR3, as DNA: TGCAGTGCTACTCCGCCGGGACTAGCCTACAATGAGCAGTTCTTC.

This clonotype was counted a few times. This chain connects TRBV12-3 or TRBV12-4 to TRBJ2-1, with a weak D call TRBD2 (5 bases). The CDR3 totals 13 residues. With 3 bases removed from V and 8 bases from J, the gap between germline ends came to 11 bases. Here the CDR3 DNA reads TGTGCCAGCAGTTTCGGGGAAACAGATGAGCAGTTCTTC. It encodes CASSFGETDEQFF.

This clonotype was seen ten or more times. The chain links TRBV7-2 to TRBJ2-6; D is unresolved. This CDR3 is 14 amino acids long. The V gene lost 6 bases and the J gene lost 2 bases, with 8 bases spanning the gap. Germline V CDR1 and CDR2: SGHTA, FQGNSA. The CDR3 protein is CASRKGAGANVLTF. CDR3 sequence (DNA): TGTGCCAGCAGGAAGGGTGCTGGGGCCAACGTCCTGACTTTC. The full variable domain, its missing parts supplied by reference TRBV7-2 and TRBJ2-6, is GAGVSQSPSNKVTEKGKDVELRCDPISGHTALYWYRQSLGQGLEFLIYFQGNSAPDKSGLPSDRFSAERTGGSVSTLTIQRTQQEDSAVYLCASRKGAGANVLTFGAGSRLTVL.

At least ten counts were recorded for this clonotype. J is TRBJ2-1 and V is TRBV12-3 or TRBV12-4, with 9 bases lining up with TRBD2. Trimming at V came to 4 bases and at J to 5 bases, leaving 6 bases not matched to a gene. The CDR3 is made up of 15 amino acids. The CDR3: CASSSASGADNEQFF. CDR3 bases: TGTGCCAGCAGTTCGGCTAGCGGGGCTGACAATGAGCAGTTCTTC.